Following are 32 T cell receptor beta chains from one sample sequenced in a study of identifying expanded T cells in peripheral blood. TCRdb's table, derived via immunoSEQ multiplex PCR, lists solely in-frame clones and lacks some. Of 85,000 to 120,000 clones listed, 88% were seen once; the top ten hold about 14%. Sequencing used blood. These receptors were taken from a person aged 18 to 69 in good health.

The chain employs TRBV5-6 and TRBJ1-3, with D unresolved. Germline values: CDR1 SGHDT, CDR2 YYEEEE. With 4 bases removed from V and 0 bases from J, the gap between germline ends came to 11 bases. The CDR3 covers 15 residues. The chain's CDR3 is CASSLSRPSGNTIYF. Here the CDR3 DNA reads TGTGCCAGCAGCCTTTCGAGACCCTCTGGAAACACCATATATTTT.

This sequence joins TRBV28 and TRBJ2-5; D assignment may be TRBD1 or TRBD2 (5 bases each). Germline loops: CDR1 MDHEN, CDR2 SYDVKM. Trimming cost V 4 bases and J 5 bases, with 8 bases left between them. This CDR3 has 12 residues. This CDR3 reads CASSWGTETQYF. In DNA form, the CDR3 reads TGTGCCAGCAGTTGGGGGACGGAGACCCAGTACTTC.

The V gene is TRBV7-2, the J gene TRBJ1-2; D unresolved. V was pared by 5 bases and J by 4 bases, with 11 bases between. Germline CDR1 SGHTA, CDR2 FQGNSA. The CDR3 covers 13 residues. CDR3 nucleotide sequence: TGTGCCAGCAGCCGCGACGGAATCTATGGCTACACCTTC. Translated: CASSRDGIYGYTF.

The chain uses TRBV4-3 and TRBJ1-2, with 8 bases identical to TRBD1. V dropped 5 bases and J dropped 7; count of bases not matched to a gene: 12. The germline V gene encodes CDR1 LGHNA and CDR2 YSLEER. The CDR3 consists of 15 residues. In nucleotides, the CDR3 is TGCGCCAGCAGCGACGACGGACAGGGAGGCATTGGCTACACCTTC. Translated: CASSDDGQGGIGYTF.

The chain recombines TRBV5-8 with TRBJ2-7, with D unclear. V was trimmed by 3 bases and J by 3 bases, leaving 13 bases between them. CDR1 and CDR2 from the germline V gene are SGHTS and YDEGEE. This CDR3 has 14 amino acids. CDR3 region: CASSSRVDGYEQYF. The CDR3 DNA follows: TGTGCCAGCAGCTCCCGGGTGGATGGCTACGAGCAGTACTTC.

This chain joins TRBV7-9 and TRBJ1-2; D unresolved. V dropped 5 bases and J dropped 6 bases, with 10 bases sitting between them. Germline CDR1 SEHNR, CDR2 FQNEAQ (reference sequence). CDR3 length: 12 residues. The CDR3 DNA follows: TGTGCCAGCAGCCCGTCGGGTAATGGCTACACCTTC. Translating gives CASSPSGNGYTF.

This clone was recorded once. The chain uses TRBV19 and TRBJ2-7; 10 positions match TRBD1. V shed 3 bases, J shed 3 bases, and the junction held 5 bases outside the gene matches. The CDR3 totals 15 residues. CDR1 LNHDA and CDR2 SQIVND come from the germline V gene (reference sequence). The CDR3 spells CASSIRTGGNYEQYF. The CDR3 DNA reads TGTGCCAGTAGTATCCGGACAGGGGGAAACTACGAGCAGTACTTC.

This sequence joins TRBV6-5 and TRBJ2-7; D is perhaps TRBD2 (7 bases). This CDR3 has 15 residues. CDR1 is MNHEY, CDR2 SVGAGI, per germline. Trimming took 8 bases from V and 1 from J, leaving 18 bases between them. CDR3 DNA: TGTGCCAGCGGGGGGGCCGGCCGCGGTTCCTACGAGCAGTACTTC. Residues: CASGGAGRGSYEQYF.

The chain combines TRBV7-3 with TRBJ2-3, with D possibly being TRBD2 (7 bases). The length of the CDR3 is 13 residues. Germline V lookup: CDR1 SGHTA, CDR2 FQGTGA. V was trimmed by 7 bases and J by 6 bases, leaving 14 bases between them. The CDR3, as DNA: TGTGCCAGCACCTCCGGGGGGCGGGATACGCAGTATTTT. Translated, it gives CASTSGGRDTQYF.

A few counts support this clone. V usage is TRBV25-1 and J usage is TRBJ2-5; D ambiguous. This CDR3 region has 15 residues. From germline, CDR1 is MGHDK and CDR2 SYGVNS. V shed 1 base and J shed 0 bases, with 9 bases lying between them. The CDR3 region has the DNA TGTGCCAGCAGTGAATTCGGTTGGCACCAAGAGACCCAGTACTTC. It translates to CASSEFGWHQETQYF.

This chain connects TRBV5-1 to TRBJ2-3; D uncertain. This CDR3 has 16 amino acids. The germline CDR1 and CDR2 sequences are SGHRS and YFSETQ. The V end was cut by 0 bases, the J end by 4 bases, with 15 bases between. Here the CDR3 DNA reads TGCGCCAGCAGCTTGGTGGCTCCTTCTTCAGCAGATACGCAGTATTTT. Its translation is CASSLVAPSSADTQYF.

A word on this clone: A far larger clone lies a single base away; this is likely a read error. Other DNA sequences from this sample encode an identical CDR3 as well. The V and J genes are TRBV5-4 and TRBJ1-5; 8 bases fit TRBD1. In germline, CDR1 is SGHNT, CDR2 YYREEE (reference sequence). CDR3 length: 15 amino acids. The CDR3 reads CASSPRTGSVQSQHF. The CDR3 DNA reads TGTGCCAGCAGCCCCAGGACAGGGAGCGTTCAGTCCCAGCATTTT.

In DNA form, the CDR3 reads TGTGCCAGCAGCTTGGGGCAGGAGGGACATGGCTACACCTTC. It specifies CASSLGQEGHGYTF. The V and J genes are TRBV5-4 and TRBJ1-2; perhaps TRBD1 as D (5 bases). CDR3 length: 14 amino acids. V lost 0 bases and J 6 bases, leaving 12 bases between the germline ends. CDR1 and CDR2 from the germline V gene are SGHNT and YYREEE (reference sequence).

The V and J genes are TRBV19 and TRBJ1-2; D remains unclear. The CDR3 is 12 amino acids. V was shortened by 7 bases and J by 2 bases, with 8 bases between the two germline ends. In germline, CDR1 is LNHDA, CDR2 SQIVND (reference sequence). CDR3 DNA: TGTGCCAGTACAGGCCGCAACTATGGCTACACCTTC. Encoded protein: CASTGRNYGYTF.

This clone was detected once. The chain carries TRBV5-8 and TRBJ1-5, with TRBD1 as a possible D gene (5 bases). The CDR3 runs to 14 residues. CDR1 and CDR2 from the germline V gene are SGHTS and YDEGEE. The germline V and J ends were trimmed by 6 bases and 5 bases, with 15 bases remaining between them. The CDR3 region has the DNA TGTGCCAGCACCGGGCGTGGGGGGGATCAGCCCCAGCATTTT. Encoded protein: CASTGRGGDQPQHF.

The rearrangement links TRBV7-2 to TRBJ2-7; the D gene could be TRBD1 or TRBD2 (7 bases each). CDR1 and CDR2 from the germline V gene are SGHTA and FQGNSA. Trimming cost V 5 bases and J 4 bases, with 15 bases left between them. This CDR3 is built from 14 residues. CDR3 DNA: TGTGCCAGCAGCCGACAGGGAGGGGGTTACGAGCAGTACTTC. It codes for CASSRQGGGYEQYF. Complete variable domain (other parts from reference TRBV7-2 and TRBJ2-7): GAGVSQSPSNKVTEKGKDVELRCDPISGHTALYWYRQSLGQGLEFLIYFQGNSAPDKSGLPSDRFSAERTGGSVSTLTIQRTQQEDSAVYLCASSRQGGGYEQYFGPGTRLTVT.

J is TRBJ2-1 and V is TRBV11-2, with D possibly TRBD2 on 5 matching bases. V was shortened by 2 bases and J by 0 bases, with 14 bases between the two germline ends. Germline CDR1 SGHAT, CDR2 FQNNGV. This CDR3 has 17 residues. The DNA for the CDR3 is TGTGCCAGCAGCTTAACTCTTGGCGGGTCCTCCTACAATGAGCAGTTCTTC. Its protein product is CASSLTLGGSSYNEQFF. The variable domain in full, completed from reference TRBV11-2 and TRBJ2-1, reads EAGVAQSPRYKIIEKRQSVAFWCNPISGHATLYWYQQILGQGPKLLIQFQNNGVVDDSQLPKDRFSAERLKGVDSTLKIQPAKLEDSAVYLCASSLTLGGSSYNEQFFGPGTRLTVL.

The chain has TRBV6-5 and TRBJ2-7; 8 bases match TRBD1. CDR3 length equals 15 residues. Trimming cost V 3 bases and J 5 bases; bases outside gene matches: 9. From germline, CDR1 is MNHEY and CDR2 SVGAGI. The CDR3 sequence is CASSYFGQGPDEQYF. DNA for the CDR3: TGTGCCAGCAGTTATTTTGGACAGGGCCCCGACGAGCAGTACTTC.

The chain employs TRBV9 and TRBJ2-1, with a weak D call TRBD2 (7 bases). The ends were cut back, 3 bases at V and 1 base at J, with 26 bases in the middle. The CDR3 runs 20 residues. Germline V gene lookup returns CDR1 SGDLS and CDR2 YYNGEE. CDR3 bases: TGTGCCAGCAGCGGCCAAAGGGGGGCTAGCGGAGGCCGGTCCTACAATGAGCAGTTCTTC. This encodes CASSGQRGASGGRSYNEQFF.

The chain combines TRBV5-1 with TRBJ1-6, with 11 bases that match TRBD1. CDR1 is SGHRS and CDR2 is YFSETQ in the germline V gene. The V gene end was trimmed by 4 bases and the J gene end by 8 bases; junction bases not matched to a gene: 5. The CDR3 length is 15 residues. In DNA, the CDR3 is TGCGCCAGCAGCGGAGGGACAGGGGGACATTCACCCCTCCACTTT. As protein: CASSGGTGGHSPLHF.

This clone was picked up a small number of times. CDR3 coding DNA: TGTGCCAGCAGAGTACTTGGACAGGGCTACGAGCAGTACTTC. Encoded protein: CASRVLGQGYEQYF. This chain joins TRBV7-2 and TRBJ2-7; 8 positions agree with TRBD1. The CDR3 consists of 14 residues. With V trimmed by 6 bases and J by 3 bases, 7 bases remained unmatched. The germline gives CDR1 SGHTA, CDR2 FQGNSA.

This chain connects TRBV11-2 to TRBJ1-4; the match to TRBD1 covers 7 bases. The V gene's germline CDR1 is SGHAT and CDR2 FQNNGV. Trimming removed 1 base from V and 8 bases from J; junction bases left unmatched: 1. CDR3 size: 13 residues. CDR3 protein: CASSLGTGEKLFF. DNA for the CDR3: TGTGCCAGCAGCTTAGGGACAGGCGAAAAACTGTTTTTT.

This rearrangement joins TRBV10-3 to TRBJ2-7; D may correspond to TRBD1 or TRBD2 (5 bases each). This CDR3 spans 15 amino acids. Trimming shortened V by 2 bases and J by 0 bases, and 11 bases separated the two germline ends. Germline V gene sequence: CDR1 ENHRY, CDR2 SYGVKD. In DNA, the CDR3 is TGTGCCATCAGTGAGGGGGGTCCTAGCTCCTACGAGCAGTACTTC. Its translation: CAISEGGPSSYEQYF.

The chain joins TRBV9 to TRBJ1-3; unclear D gene. CDR1 SGDLS and CDR2 YYNGEE come from the germline V gene. The ends were cut back, 0 bases at V and 0 bases at J, with 10 bases in the middle. The CDR3 totals 16 residues. CDR3 bases: TGTGCCAGCAGCGTAGACCTGCGGCGCTCTGGAAACACCATATATTTT. Residues: CASSVDLRRSGNTIYF.

In this sample, this clone turned up once. The rearrangement uses TRBV11-3 and TRBJ2-3; either TRBD1 or TRBD2 may supply D (5 bases each). Trimming removed 1 base from V and 3 bases from J, with 14 bases in between. Germline V gene sequence: CDR1 SGHNT, CDR2 YENEEA. This CDR3 is built from 16 residues. Written as DNA, the CDR3 is TGTGCCAGCAGCTTAGTGGGACGTCGAGGAACAGATACGCAGTATTTT. Protein: CASSLVGRRGTDTQYF.

The chain employs TRBV6-1 and TRBJ2-3, with no clear D. The CDR3 is 14 residues long. In germline, CDR1 is MNHNS, CDR2 SASEGT. Trimming stripped 0 bases from V and 2 bases from J, with 6 bases between. The CDR3 reads CASSEAANTDTQYF. In DNA, the CDR3 is TGTGCCAGCAGTGAAGCGGCAAACACAGATACGCAGTATTTT.

The genes are TRBV7-3 and TRBJ1-2; D might be TRBD1 (5 bases). This CDR3 is built from 13 residues. Germline V gives CDR1 SGHTA, CDR2 FQGTGA. Trimming pared 6 bases from V and 3 bases from J, leaving 11 bases between. In DNA form, the CDR3 reads TGTGCCAGCAGTTTCTCGACAGACTATGGCTACACCTTC. As protein: CASSFSTDYGYTF.

The CDR3 here is CASTQNLGQGAYNEQFF. CDR3 coding DNA: TGTGCCAGCACCCAAAACCTCGGACAGGGGGCCTACAATGAGCAGTTCTTC. This chain joins TRBV27 and TRBJ2-1, with 10 bases fitting TRBD1. Germline V gene sequence: CDR1 MNHEY, CDR2 SMNVEV (reference sequence). The CDR3 consists of 17 residues. The V segment lost 7 bases and the J segment 2 bases; nucleotides outside the gene matches: 11.

Worth noting for this clone: Other DNA sequences of this sample code for an identical CDR3. The V gene is TRBV6-6, the J gene TRBJ1-1; tentatively, D is TRBD1 (5 bases). Trimming took 2 bases from V and 1 from J, leaving 5 bases between them. CDR1 is MNHNY, CDR2 SVGAGI, per germline (reference sequence). CDR3 length: 13 residues. The CDR3 nucleotides read TGTGCCAGCAGTTACGGGGGGAACACTGAAGCTTTCTTT. Translation gives CASSYGGNTEAFF.

V is TRBV10-3 and J is TRBJ2-1; TRBD1 might be the D (6 bases). V dropped 6 bases and J dropped 4 bases, with 10 bases sitting between them. The CDR3 is 13 residues long. CDR1 is ENHRY, CDR2 SYGVKD, per germline. The CDR3 region has the DNA TGTGCCATCAGCGGGGACAATTACAATGAGCAGTTCTTC. Its protein is CAISGDNYNEQFF.

V and J are TRBV7-3 and TRBJ1-2; TRBD1 matches at 9 bases. With V trimmed by 2 bases and J by 7 bases, 2 bases remained unmatched. This CDR3 spans 13 amino acids. Germline V lookup: CDR1 SGHTA, CDR2 FQGTGA. The CDR3 here is CASSLDRGFGYTF. The CDR3 DNA reads as TGTGCCAGCAGCTTAGACAGGGGGTTTGGCTACACCTTC.

The chain uses TRBV6-5 and TRBJ2-7; 8 nucleotides align to TRBD1. J gave up 4 bases and V 0 bases, and 5 bases lay outside the gene matches. Germline values: CDR1 MNHEY, CDR2 SVGAGI. This CDR3 has 15 residues. The CDR3 sequence is CASSYSQGAFYEQYF. For the CDR3, the DNA is TGTGCCAGCAGTTACTCCCAGGGGGCGTTTTACGAGCAGTACTTC.